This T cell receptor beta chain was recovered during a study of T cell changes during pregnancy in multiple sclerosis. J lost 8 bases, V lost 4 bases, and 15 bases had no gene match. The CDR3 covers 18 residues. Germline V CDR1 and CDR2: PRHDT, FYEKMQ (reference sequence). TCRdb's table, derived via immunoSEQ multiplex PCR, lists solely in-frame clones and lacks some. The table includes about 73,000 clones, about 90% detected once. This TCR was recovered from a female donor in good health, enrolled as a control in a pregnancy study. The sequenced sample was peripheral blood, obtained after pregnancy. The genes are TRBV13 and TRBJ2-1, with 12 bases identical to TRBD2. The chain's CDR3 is CASSSFTTSGGREDEQFF. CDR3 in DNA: TGTGCCAGCAGCTCCTTTACAACTAGCGGGGGGAGAGAGGATGAGCAGTTCTTC.